The rows below give T cell receptor beta chains drawn from one sample of a study of neurological immune-mediated disorders. TCRdb reprocessed the 5' RACE reads with MiXCR, giving one entry per CDR3 protein. Among some 65,000 distinct CDR3 sequences listed, over 4% were seen once. The sequencing sample was made of PBMCs. These receptors were taken from a man aged 45-65 years with multiple sclerosis. Both conserved end residues are part of each CDR3. Fields, in order: V gene, J gene, clone size, D gene, CDR3 DNA, CDR3 protein. D genes are given only for firm matches. Not all rows give a size; the values are once, few, many and, for expanded clones, a class.

>TRBV6-5|TRBJ1-2|few|-
TGTGCCAGCAGTTACTCGAAGAACCCACCCTATGGCTACACCTTC
CASSYSKNPPYGYTF
>TRBV6-5|TRBJ2-1|-|TRBD1
TGTGCCAGCAGTTACCCGGGACAGGGTGGTTACAATGAGCAGTTCTTC
CASSYPGQGGYNEQFF
>TRBV5-1|TRBJ2-5|many|-
TGCGCCAGCAGCTTGGAAGGGGCGGGACTCCAAGAGACCCAGTACTTC
CASSLEGAGLQETQYF
>TRBV4-1|TRBJ2-3|many|-
TGCGCCAGCAGCCAAGATCTTTCCGGGGTTGGCACAGATACGCAGTATTTT
CASSQDLSGVGTDTQYF
>TRBV5-1|TRBJ2-1|many|TRBD1
TGCGCCAGCAGCCACAGACAGGGGGCCAATGAGCAGTTCTTC
CASSHRQGANEQFF
>TRBV20-1|TRBJ2-2|many|-
TGCAGTGCTAGGCTAGTTCTCACCGGGGAGCTGTTTTTT
CSARLVLTGELFF
>TRBV11-2|TRBJ2-5|many|-
TGTGCCAGCAGCTTGATGTGGGGGCCTAGGGAGACCCAGTACTTC
CASSLMWGPRETQYF
>TRBV9|TRBJ1-6|many|TRBD1
TGTGCCAGCGCCCGGGACAGGGACTATAATTCACCCCTCCACTTT
CASARDRDYNSPLHF
>TRBV20-1|TRBJ2-5|few|-
TGCAGTGCTCGTACCGCCGGGACATGGCAAGAGACCCAGTACTTC
CSARTAGTWQETQYF
>TRBV12-3/TRBV12-4|TRBJ1-3|many|TRBD1
TGTGCCAGCAGCATACAGGGGGCCGGAAACACCATATATTTT
CASSIQGAGNTIYF